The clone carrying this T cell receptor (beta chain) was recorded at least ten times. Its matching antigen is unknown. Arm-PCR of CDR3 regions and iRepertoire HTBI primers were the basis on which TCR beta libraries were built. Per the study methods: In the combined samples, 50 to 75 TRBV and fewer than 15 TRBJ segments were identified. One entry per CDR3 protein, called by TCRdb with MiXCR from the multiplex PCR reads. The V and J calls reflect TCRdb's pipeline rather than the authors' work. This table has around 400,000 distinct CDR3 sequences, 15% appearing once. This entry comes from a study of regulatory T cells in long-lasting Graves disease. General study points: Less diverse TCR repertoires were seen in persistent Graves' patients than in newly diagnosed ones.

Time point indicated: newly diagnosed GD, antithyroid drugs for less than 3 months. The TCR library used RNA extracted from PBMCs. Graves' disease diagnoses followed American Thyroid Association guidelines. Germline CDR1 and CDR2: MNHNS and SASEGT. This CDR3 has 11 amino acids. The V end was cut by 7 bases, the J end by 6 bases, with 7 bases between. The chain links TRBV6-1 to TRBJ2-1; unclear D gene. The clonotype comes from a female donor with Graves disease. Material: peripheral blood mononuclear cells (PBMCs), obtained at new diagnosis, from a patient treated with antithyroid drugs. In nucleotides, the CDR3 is TGTGCCAGCATCCTCGGCAATGAGCAGTTCTTC. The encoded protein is CASILGNEQFF.